One and the same sample provided the 19 T cell receptor beta chains below, sequenced in a study of cytomegalovirus exposure and HLA in healthy donors. 13 Jbeta primers and 60 Vbeta primers were used for the PCR. Libraries were prepared by immunoSEQ multiplex PCR; TCRdb keeps only in-frame clonotypes and omits some of them. The sample includes some 150,000 clones, around nine tenths seen only once; the top ten take approximately 4.7%. The specimen sequenced was PBMCs. The source of these receptors is a woman in her 30s in good health and CMV-seronegative.

The CDR3 protein is CATSRDIIRLAEAFF. The CDR3 DNA follows: TGTGCCACCAGCAGAGATATCATCCGGTTAGCTGAAGCTTTCTTT. V and J are TRBV15 and TRBJ1-1; D is unclear. CDR3 length equals 15 residues. Germline-derived CDR1 and CDR2 are LNHNV and YYDKDF (reference sequence). Trimming left V 0 bases short and J 6 bases short, with 14 bases between.

The chain joins TRBV28 to TRBJ2-7; TRBD1 matches at 8 bases. Looked up from germline, CDR1 is MDHEN and CDR2 is SYDVKM. The CDR3 contains 13 residues. The CDR3 spells CASSTGQGPSDSV. CDR3 nucleotide sequence: TGTGCCAGCAGCACAGGACAGGGCCCCTCCGATTCTGTC.

The rearrangement joins TRBV30 to TRBJ2-7, with 11 bases fitting TRBD1. Per the germline V gene, CDR1 is GTSNPN and CDR2 is SVGIG (reference sequence). V was clipped by 0 bases and J by 4 bases; unmatched bases: 17. The CDR3 sequence is 19 residues long. The CDR3 loop is CAWSVGRVPPGQGVYEQYF. The CDR3, as DNA: TGTGCCTGGAGTGTAGGTCGGGTTCCTCCGGGACAGGGGGTATACGAGCAGTACTTC.

About this clone: Sequence at one end of the junction differs from germline and may be a read error. V is TRBV7-9 and J is TRBJ2-7; D possibly corresponds to TRBD1 (7 bases). The germline CDR1 and CDR2 sequences are SEHNR and FQNEAQ (reference sequence). The CDR3 loop spans 13 amino acids. The CDR3 nucleotides read TGTGTCAGCAGCTTAGCGGCAGGGGGGGAGCAGTACTTC. This encodes CVSSLAAGGEQYF.

This clone was seen a few times. The chain carries TRBV10-3 and TRBJ1-4; D might be TRBD1 (6 bases). V gave up 2 bases and J gave up 5 bases, with 9 bases separating them. Germline V gene lookup returns CDR1 ENHRY and CDR2 SYGVKD. The CDR3 is 14 residues long. The CDR3 DNA reads TGTGCCATCAGTGAGCTTGGACAGAATGAAAAACTGTTTTTT. The encoded protein is CAISELGQNEKLFF.

This chain connects TRBV7-9 to TRBJ2-7, with 7 nucleotides matching TRBD1. V was pared by 4 bases and J by 4 bases, with 10 bases of the junction left unmatched. The CDR3 totals 15 residues. CDR1 and CDR2 from the germline V gene are SEHNR and FQNEAQ (reference sequence). The CDR3 loop is CASSYFDREPYEQYF. For the CDR3, the DNA is TGTGCCAGCAGCTATTTCGACAGGGAACCGTACGAGCAGTACTTC.

This clone showed up just once. The V gene is TRBV19, the J gene TRBJ1-2, with no clear D. This CDR3 is built from 11 residues. Trimming took 5 bases from V and 7 from J, leaving 8 bases between them. CDR1 is LNHDA and CDR2 is SQIVND in the germline V gene (reference sequence). CDR3 sequence (DNA): TGTGCCAGTAGTCAGCGGCGTGGCTACACCTTC. Translated, it gives CASSQRRGYTF.

The chain carries TRBV4-3 and TRBJ2-1, with 8 bases fitting TRBD2. Germline loops: CDR1 LGHNA, CDR2 YSLEER. The CDR3 spans 13 residues. The trim removed 3 bases at V and 15 bases at J, leaving 10 bases unmatched. CDR3 bases: TGCGCCAGCAGCCAGTTTCCGGGACGGGAGGGGTTCTTC. This codes for CASSQFPGREGFF.

The chain has TRBV29-1 and TRBJ1-2; D remains unclear. This CDR3 is built from 13 residues. CDR1 and CDR2 from the germline V gene are SQVTM and ANQGSEA. Trimming cost V 2 bases and J 6 bases, with 13 bases left between them. The CDR3 protein is CSVERTLFHGYTF. Here the CDR3 DNA reads TGCAGCGTTGAACGGACTCTTTTTCATGGCTACACCTTC.

The chain links TRBV4-3 to TRBJ2-1; 10 positions agree with TRBD2. Germline V gives CDR1 LGHNA, CDR2 YSLEER. This CDR3 is 16 amino acids long. V gave up 4 bases and J gave up 4 bases; unmatched junction bases: 7. CDR3 bases: TGCGCCAGCAGCCCCTCCCTAGCGGGGGTTTACAATGAGCAGTTCTTC. It yields the protein CASSPSLAGVYNEQFF.

V gene TRBV7-9 combines with J gene TRBJ2-1; perhaps TRBD1 as D (6 bases). The CDR3 is made up of 14 amino acids. CDR1 is SEHNR, CDR2 FQNEAQ, per germline (reference sequence). Trimming pared 5 bases from V and 6 bases from J, leaving 14 bases between. The CDR3: CASSPRGSVNEQFF. As DNA, the CDR3 is TGTGCCAGCAGCCCCAGGGGATCGGTCAATGAGCAGTTCTTC.

V gene TRBV7-2 combines with J gene TRBJ2-1, with 8 bases fitting TRBD1. The CDR3 covers 16 residues. CDR1 is SGHTA and CDR2 is FQGNSA in the germline V gene. The trim removed 7 bases at V and 7 bases at J, leaving 15 bases unmatched. The CDR3 reads CASIAIRDRRGNEQFF. In nucleotides, the CDR3 is TGTGCCAGCATCGCCATTCGGGACAGGCGAGGGAATGAGCAGTTCTTC.

This clone has a single count. The chain combines TRBV28 with TRBJ2-7; perhaps TRBD1 as D (6 bases). The V end was cut by 5 bases, the J end by 7 bases, with 15 bases between. CDR3 length equals 13 residues. Germline V CDR1 and CDR2: MDHEN, SYDVKM. The CDR3 nucleotides read TGTGCCAGCAGTGGGACATTATTATCGGAGCAGTACTTC. Translating it yields CASSGTLLSEQYF.

The chain employs TRBV5-6 and TRBJ2-1; TRBD1 matches 8 bases. The CDR3 has 17 residues. CDR1 and CDR2 (germline): SGHDT, YYEEEE. After removal of 2 bases from V and 9 bases from J, the junction contained 16 bases not matched to a gene. CDR3: CASSFRTAQGAISEQFF. The CDR3 region has the DNA TGTGCCAGCAGCTTCCGAACGGCGCAGGGGGCAATCTCTGAGCAGTTCTTC. The entire variable domain, with the rest obtained from reference TRBV5-6 and TRBJ2-1, is as follows: DAGVTQSPTHLIKTRGQQVTLRCSPKSGHDTVSWYQQALGQGPQFIFQYYEEEERQRGNFPDRFSGHQFPNYSSELNVNALLLGDSALYLCASSFRTAQGAISEQFFGPGTRLTVL.

The chain recombines TRBV19 with TRBJ2-1; 13 bases line up with TRBD2. The V segment lost 3 bases and the J segment 5 bases; nucleotides outside the gene matches: 16. This CDR3 has 20 residues. Germline V lookup: CDR1 LNHDA, CDR2 SQIVND (reference sequence). The CDR3 is CASSIRVVRTSGGPNNEQFF. CDR3 DNA sequence: TGTGCCAGTAGTATTCGGGTAGTGCGGACTAGCGGGGGCCCTAACAATGAGCAGTTCTTC. The whole variable domain, remainder taken from reference TRBV19 and TRBJ2-1, is DGGITQSPKYLFRKEGQNVTLSCEQNLNHDAMYWYRQDPGQGLRLIYYSQIVNDFQKGDIAEGYSVSREKKESFPLTVTSAQKNPTAFYLCASSIRVVRTSGGPNNEQFFGPGTRLTVL.

V gene TRBV28 combines with J gene TRBJ1-5, with 10 bases identical to TRBD1. The germline V gene encodes CDR1 MDHEN and CDR2 SYDVKM. The trim removed 4 bases at V and 0 bases at J, leaving 0 bases unmatched. There are 15 residues in the CDR3. The DNA of the CDR3 is TGTGCCAGCAGTTGGACAGGGGGTAGCAATCAGCCCCAGCATTTT. This encodes CASSWTGGSNQPQHF.

The V and J genes are TRBV5-6 and TRBJ2-7, with a weak D call TRBD2 (6 bases). Trimming pared 4 bases from V and 1 base from J, leaving 12 bases between. Germline loops: CDR1 SGHDT, CDR2 YYEEEE. This CDR3 region has 14 residues. CDR3 loop: CASSPGESSYEQYF. The CDR3 DNA follows: TGTGCCAGCAGCCCGGGGGAGTCGTCCTACGAGCAGTACTTC.

The V and J genes are TRBV15 and TRBJ2-7; 8 bases agree with TRBD2. This CDR3 has 15 residues. J was trimmed by 2 bases and V by 6 bases; bases with no gene match: 9. Germline V CDR1 and CDR2: LNHNV, YYDKDF (reference sequence). CDR3 nucleotides: TGTGCCACCAGTCCGGTCGGGACTAGAGCCTACGAGCAGTACTTC. Translation: CATSPVGTRAYEQYF. Full variable domain (remainder filled in from reference TRBV15 and TRBJ2-7): DAMVIQNPRYQVTQFGKPVTLSCSQTLNHNVMYWYQQKSSQAPKLLFHYYDKDFNNEADTPDNFQSRRPNTSFCFLDIRSPGLGDTAMYLCATSPVGTRAYEQYFGPGTRLTVT.

This chain joins TRBV27 and TRBJ2-7, with 10 bases aligning to TRBD1. Germline CDR1 reads MNHEY; CDR2 reads SMNVEV (reference sequence). The CDR3 is 24 residues long. The trim removed 5 bases at V and 0 bases at J, leaving 31 bases unmatched. CDR3 protein: CASSPGLGLRDRGFFTSLSYEQYF. The CDR3 DNA reads TGTGCCAGCAGTCCAGGGTTGGGGCTCCGGGACAGGGGCTTTTTCACCTCCCTCTCCTACGAGCAGTACTTC.